This T cell receptor beta chain was identified in a study of cytomegalovirus exposure and HLA in healthy donors. About the research overall: Some 200 million T cells yielded 117 million unique TCR beta sequences in earlier analysis. Study-level results: Several V segments, TRBV6-2 and TRBV6-3 among them, could not be told apart and were dropped. Most TCR beta V segments were productive about 90% or about 30% of the time in an earlier analysis.

The CDR3 is 15 residues long. The V and J ends lost 2 bases and 0 bases respectively, with 8 bases between them. Germline loops: CDR1 MDHEN, CDR2 SYDVKM. Both 60 Vbeta primers and 13 Jbeta primers went into the PCR. Repertoires were generated with immunoSEQ multiplex PCR, while TCRdb's copy carries only in-frame clones and drops some. The sample comprises 95,000 to 100,000 clones, about 80% of which are singletons, and about 3.3% rests with the top ten. Details on this clone: The antigen is unknown.

Sequenced sample: PBMCs. This receptor was taken from a middle-aged man in good health and CMV-seronegative. The gene calls are TRBV28 and TRBJ2-1, with a possible D match to TRBD1 (5 bases). CDR3 nucleotides: TGTGCCAGCAGTTTAACCGACAGCTCCTACAATGAGCAGTTCTTC. As protein: CASSLTDSSYNEQFF.